This TCR beta chain emerged from a study of T cells in Graves' hyperthyroidism and ophthalmopathy. PBMCs were sourced from roughly 10 ml fresh peripheral blood. RNA transcripts were the template for amplifying TCR beta CDR3 regions. First-round RT-PCR targeting the TCR CDR3 was performed with the HTBI primer set. TCRdb recomputed calls from the multiplex PCR reads with MiXCR, one row per CDR3 protein. The sample lists about 320,000 distinct CDR3 sequences, about 15% occurring once. This clonotype was picked up many times. The CDR3 loop spans 14 amino acids. The germline V gene encodes CDR1 KGHSH and CDR2 LQKENI. Trimming cost V 6 bases and J 7 bases, with 19 bases left between them.

Sequenced: blood. The V call is TRBV18, the J call TRBJ2-7; the D gene is possibly TRBD2 (6 bases). This clonotype was obtained from a young man with Graves' hyperthyroidism. CDR3 protein: CASSPHPGEVEQYF. CDR3 DNA: TGTGCCAGCTCGCCTCATCCGGGGGAAGTGGAGCAGTACTTC.